This T cell receptor beta chain came from a study of T cells in localized non-small cell lung cancer. Points on this clone: No antigen is known for it.

General observations from the study: The appearance of a median 57 of the top 100 tumor clones was seen in adjacent lung.

Sequenced by immunoSEQ multiplex PCR; TCRdb stores in-frame clones only, minus some. The sample consists of about 6,800 clones, approximately 43% of them appearing once. The V gene's germline CDR1 is LNHDA and CDR2 SQIVND (reference sequence). V lost 5 bases and J lost 2, with 9 bases in between. This CDR3 region has 14 residues. The origin of this receptor is a man between 40 and 70 years old with stage I lung adenocarcinoma. Here the sequenced sample was lymph node tissue, taken before any cancer treatment. The chain employs TRBV19 and TRBJ2-2; D gene ambiguous. The CDR3 nucleotides are TGTGCCAGTAGTTGGGCTTCAAACACCGGGGAGCTGTTTTTT. Encoded protein: CASSWASNTGELFF.